This is a list of T cell receptor beta chains from one sample in a study of regulatory T cells in long-lasting Graves disease. TCRdb analysed the multiplex PCR reads with MiXCR anew, one entry per CDR3 protein. The repertoire has about 400,000 distinct CDR3 sequences, under 25% of them found once; the top ten carry about a fifth. The specimen comprised peripheral blood mononuclear cells (PBMCs), sampled when the disease was refractory, from a patient treated with antithyroid drugs. These receptors all stem from a female donor with Graves disease. Both conserved end residues are trimmed from each CDR3. The order of the fields is D gene, clone size, J gene, V gene, CDR3 protein. A D gene is named only where the DNA matches it firmly. Some rows have no size entry. The others give once, few or many, or a class for an expanded clone.

NA	few	TRBJ1-1	TRBV7-2	ASSQTGFYSEAF
NA	few	TRBJ1-2	TRBV9	ASRSLANYGYT
NA	few	TRBJ2-7	TRBV6-1	ASSETGPRDYEQY
NA	few	TRBJ2-1	TRBV11-2	ASSLIFVAGYNEQF
TRBD2	NA	TRBJ2-1	TRBV6-5	ASSYDTWTSGRADEQF
TRBD1	few	TRBJ2-7	TRBV6-1	ASNPGTGSYEQY
NA	many	TRBJ1-2	TRBV2	ASSEGAGGYT
NA	many	TRBJ2-7	TRBV20-1	SAMGYEQY
TRBD1	NA	TRBJ1-2	TRBV5-1	ASRTGDQVYGYT
TRBD1	NA	TRBJ2-5	TRBV15	ATSSRRTGGEGETQY
NA	NA	TRBJ2-5	TRBV20-1	SALPQGVETQY
TRBD2	NA	TRBJ2-2	TRBV15	ATSSIRVGSGAGELF
NA	many	TRBJ2-2	TRBV7-8	ASSWPGMTNTGELF
TRBD1	NA	TRBJ2-7	TRBV7-8	TSSYPQTGTHEQY
NA	many	TRBJ2-5	TRBV3-1	ASSLLGDQETQY
TRBD2	many	TRBJ2-5	TRBV6-5	ASSYSAASGTYRLQETQY
NA	NA	TRBJ2-6	TRBV10-2	ASRPIGGAGGANVLT
TRBD1	NA	TRBJ1-1	TRBV11-2	ASSPPGQGAEAF
NA	many	TRBJ1-2	TRBV6-2/TRBV6-3	ASSYEGYGLYGYT
NA	many	TRBJ2-7	TRBV6-1	ASSADIWAGQY
TRBD1	NA	TRBJ2-6	TRBV29-1	SVGGDRAGANVLT
NA	NA	TRBJ2-2	TRBV12-3/TRBV12-4	ASGSSRLGTGELF
NA	many	TRBJ2-7	TRBV18	ASSPPTYEQY
NA	NA	TRBJ1-1	TRBV6-1	ASSDPPLGQGWDTEAF
TRBD1	NA	TRBJ1-2	TRBV6-1	ASSLTGAGGYT
NA	many	TRBJ2-7	TRBV10-1	ASSEWPGKSSYEQY
NA	NA	TRBJ2-7	TRBV11-2	ASSPPVGRKPYEQY
NA	few	TRBJ1-1	TRBV27	ATRARRQNTEAF
TRBD2	NA	TRBJ2-7	TRBV10-3	AISVELAGSHEQY
TRBD2	NA	TRBJ2-5	TRBV10-3	AVSGGTSHGETQY
NA	few	TRBJ1-1	TRBV6-2/TRBV6-3	ASSYSTREAF
NA	NA	TRBJ1-5	TRBV20-1	SASGGQPEIGQPQH
NA	NA	TRBJ2-5	TRBV11-3	ASSSAGTSNQETQY
NA	few	TRBJ1-1	TRBV10-3	AINSGSGAF
NA	few	TRBJ2-1	TRBV20-1	SARDSGYNEQF
TRBD1	NA	TRBJ2-2	TRBV6-5	ASSWKDRGFANTGELF
NA	few	TRBJ1-2	TRBV24-1	ATSDFPETYGYT
NA	many	TRBJ1-4	TRBV7-2	ASKEGPGEKLF
TRBD1	few	TRBJ2-7	TRBV7-2	ASSMTGGALSEQY
TRBD1	few	TRBJ1-2	TRBV11-1	ASSLAGQSNGYT
NA	many	TRBJ1-2	TRBV25-1	ASSEEAGADSYGYT
NA	few	TRBJ1-5	TRBV12-3/TRBV12-4	ASSFGSGAGGNQPQH
NA	many	TRBJ2-7	TRBV20-1	SASQIPSSEQY
NA	many	TRBJ2-5	TRBV6-1	ASLLGSGRGTQY
NA	NA	TRBJ1-2	TRBV30	AWSVQAVYGYT